The entry below describes one T cell receptor beta chain. The target antigen is unknown. The sample is drawn from a study of cytomegalovirus exposure and HLA in healthy donors. Overall study findings and caveats: With later analysis, a missense DCLRE1C variant became linked to TCR beta V- and J-gene trimming. It was likely that a cluster of highly shared sequence variants was a sequencing artifact. Most TCR beta V segments were productive about 87% or about 30% of the time in an earlier analysis.

PCR primers comprised 60 Vbeta and 13 Jbeta primers. The protocol was immunoSEQ multiplex PCR, while the TCRdb copy is restricted to in-frame clones and leaves out a portion. The sample lists 200,000 to 250,000 clones, 83% occurring once. The donors, nominally healthy at sampling, likely had unrecorded immune exposures. The clonotype originates from a girl between 10 and 17 years old in good health and CMV-seronegative. Input material: PBMCs.

CDR3 residues: CASSGRGAGNQPQHF. CDR3 sequence (DNA): TGTGCCAGCAGTGGGCGGGGGGCAGGCAATCAGCCCCAGCATTTT. The chain recombines TRBV2 with TRBJ1-5; possibly TRBD1 for D (6 bases). This CDR3 contains 15 residues. The germline V gene has CDR1 SNHLY and CDR2 FYNNEI. Trimming shortened V by 4 bases and J by 2 bases, and 12 bases separated the two germline ends.